The 9 T cell receptor beta chains below were found in one sample sequenced in a study of CD8 T cells in ankylosing spondylitis. MiXCR was run by TCRdb on the 5' RACE reads, yielding one entry per CDR3 protein. The table has hundreds of thousands of distinct CDR3 sequences, 20% to 30% seen once. The specimen sequenced was blood, either unsorted or a sorted T cell fraction (not recorded which). The receptors were gathered from a male donor with ankylosing spondylitis or in good health (not recorded which).

The J gene is TRBJ2-1, the V gene TRBV5-1; the D is unclear. The CDR3 is 14 residues long. CDR1 SGHRS and CDR2 YFSETQ come from the germline V gene. V lost 9 bases, J lost 3 bases, and 16 bases lay in between. CDR3: CAKCSQDNYNEQFF. DNA for the CDR3: TGCGCCAAGTGTAGCCAGGATAACTACAATGAGCAGTTCTTC.

This chain links TRBV7-9 with TRBJ2-3; 13 nucleotides agree with TRBD2. The germline CDR1 and CDR2 sequences are SEHNR and FQNEAQ (reference sequence). Losses at the gene ends were 0 bases for V and 5 bases for J; bases not matched to a gene: 5. The CDR3 spans 17 residues. This chain's CDR3 is CASSLAGLAGLGDTQYF. CDR3 nucleotide sequence: TGTGCCAGCAGCTTAGCGGGACTAGCGGGACTTGGAGATACGCAGTATTTT.

This chain joins TRBV7-2 and TRBJ2-7, with 10 bases identical to TRBD2. This CDR3 is built from 13 residues. Germline V gene lookup returns CDR1 SGHTA and CDR2 FQGNSA. The V gene end was trimmed by 10 bases and the J gene end by 2 bases; junction bases not matched to a gene: 5. The CDR3: CATRLAGAYEQYF. The DNA for the CDR3 is TGTGCCACACGACTAGCGGGTGCCTACGAGCAGTACTTC.

This clonotype was counted at least ten times. The rearrangement joins TRBV12-3 or TRBV12-4 to TRBJ2-1; D is ambiguous. The CDR3 has 12 amino acids. Between the trimmed V and J ends, which lost 2 bases and 6 bases, there was a span of 5 bases. CDR3 sequence reads: CASSLMGNEQFF. The CDR3 DNA is TGTGCCAGCAGTTTAATGGGCAATGAGCAGTTCTTC.

The chain employs TRBV5-1 and TRBJ2-3; D is unresolved. Deletions cut 6 bases from V and 0 bases from J, with 8 bases between. The CDR3 sequence is 13 residues long. Germline values: CDR1 SGHRS, CDR2 YFSETQ. CDR3 amino acids: CASTLSSTDTQYF. The CDR3 DNA reads as TGCGCCAGCACCCTCTCTAGCACAGATACGCAGTATTTT. Looking up the rest from reference TRBV5-1 and TRBJ2-3 gives the full variable domain: KAGVTQTPRYLIKTRGQQVTLSCSPISGHRSVSWYQQTPGQGLQFLFEYFSETQRNKGNFPGRFSGRQFSNSRSEMNVSTLELGDSALYLCASTLSSTDTQYFGPGTRLTVL.

This clonotype was observed at least ten times. The J gene is TRBJ2-1, the V gene TRBV10-3; D is unresolved. Trimming took off 1 base at V and 7 bases at J, with 11 bases between the two ends. The CDR3 runs 14 residues. CDR1 and CDR2 from the germline V gene are ENHRY and SYGVKD. This CDR3 is CAISEYTDLNEQFF. The CDR3 bases are TGTGCCATCAGTGAGTACACGGATCTGAATGAGCAGTTCTTC.

V and J are TRBV5-1 and TRBJ1-1, with 7 bases that match TRBD1. Losses at the gene ends were 1 base for V and 5 bases for J; bases not matched to a gene: 14. This CDR3 spans 17 amino acids. Germline CDR1 reads SGHRS; CDR2 reads YFSETQ. CDR3 loop: CASSLPGGQALGTEAFF. CDR3 coding DNA: TGCGCCAGCAGCTTGCCCGGTGGACAGGCGCTAGGGACTGAAGCTTTCTTT.

This clonotype was observed a few times. The chain carries TRBV20-1 and TRBJ2-5; 7 bases agree with TRBD1. Germline V gene data show CDR1 as DFQATT and CDR2 as SNEGSKA (reference sequence). CDR3 length equals 13 residues. J gave up 5 bases and V 2 bases, and 5 bases lay outside the gene matches. CDR3 in amino acids: CSARLGGGETQYF. The CDR3 DNA sequence: TGCAGTGCTAGATTAGGGGGCGGCGAGACCCAGTACTTC.

This clonotype was observed many times. The V gene is TRBV29-1, the J gene TRBJ2-6; maybe TRBD1 (6 bases). The ends were cut back, 6 bases at V and 0 bases at J, with 9 bases in the middle. The V gene's germline CDR1 is SQVTM and CDR2 ANQGSEA. The CDR3 is made up of 14 amino acids. CDR3 region: CSVTGLSGANVLTF. The DNA of the CDR3 is TGCAGCGTGACAGGCCTCTCTGGGGCCAACGTCCTGACTTTC. Combining the CDR3 with reference TRBV29-1 and TRBJ2-6 gives the whole variable domain SAVISQKPSRDICQRGTSLTIQCQVDSQVTMMFWYRQQPGQSLTLIATANQGSEATYESGFVIDKFPISRPNLTFSTLTVSNMSPEDSSIYLCSVTGLSGANVLTFGAGSRLTVL.